A selection of T cell receptor beta chains follows, all from one sample in a study of human T cells and chemical hapten exposure. MiXCR was run by TCRdb on the RACE reads, yielding one entry per CDR3 protein. The sample includes 300,000 to 450,000 distinct CDR3 sequences, 5.1% seen only once; the top ten take 2% to 3%. This specimen consisted of whole blood, obtained in connection with sensitization to the hapten diphenylcyclopropenone (DPC). The receptors here all came from a woman aged 50 to 60 with alopecia areata. Some clones in this sample may be carry-over from other donors' samples. The CDR3 runs from the conserved cysteine through the conserved F or W. D genes are given only for firm matches. Part of the rows lack a size; the others show once, few, many or a class for expanded clones.

clone size | J gene | D gene | V gene | CDR3 length | CDR3 protein | CDR3 DNA
. | TRBJ2-3 | TRBD2 | TRBV7-2 | 15 | CASSLTSVSTDTQYF | TGTGCCAGCAGCTTGACTAGCGTTAGCACAGATACGCAGTATTTT
few | TRBJ1-2 | TRBD1 | TRBV19 | 17 | CASSNQGATTRYYGYTF | TGTGCCAGTAGTAACCAGGGGGCCACCACGAGATACTATGGCTACACCTTC
many | TRBJ2-1 | . | TRBV12-3/TRBV12-4 | 14 | CASRGMTGPGEQFF | TGTGCCAGCAGGGGAATGACGGGCCCCGGTGAGCAGTTCTTC
many | TRBJ1-6 | TRBD1 | TRBV7-9 | 15 | CASRTGTGVNSPLHF | TGTGCCAGCAGGACCGGGACAGGGGTTAATTCACCCCTCCACTTT
many | TRBJ2-3 | . | TRBV7-6 | 16 | CASSLVAGALTDTQYF | TGTGCCAGCAGCTTAGTGGCGGGGGCCCTCACAGATACGCAGTATTTT
many | TRBJ1-4 | TRBD1 | TRBV15 | 17 | CATSLPGQGVVSEKLFF | TGTGCCACCAGCTTACCGGGACAGGGGGTGGTTAGTGAAAAACTGTTTTTT
few | TRBJ2-1 | . | TRBV7-2 | 14 | CASSLVQEYNEQFF | TGTGCCAGCAGCTTAGTCCAGGAGTACAATGAGCAGTTCTTC
many | TRBJ2-3 | . | TRBV7-4 | 15 | CASSTRDTRTDTQYF | TGTGCCAGCAGCACCAGGGACACTCGCACAGATACGCAGTATTTT
. | TRBJ2-3 | . | TRBV7-2 | 12 | CASSSTRDTQYF | TGTGCCAGCAGCTCCACTAGAGATACGCAGTATTTT
many | TRBJ1-2 | . | TRBV3-1 | 14 | CASSQVGQNYGYTF | TGTGCCAGCAGCCAAGTGGGACAAAACTATGGCTACACCTTC
few | TRBJ1-1 | . | TRBV28 | 15 | CASSSGEELNTEAFF | TGTGCCAGCAGTTCAGGGGAGGAGCTGAACACTGAAGCTTTCTTT
few | TRBJ2-5 | . | TRBV11-3 | 13 | CASSPNYQETQYF | TGTGCCAGCAGCCCCAACTACCAAGAGACCCAGTACTTC
few | TRBJ1-2 | TRBD1 | TRBV9 | 14 | CASSVETGGVGYTF | TGTGCCAGCAGCGTCGAAACAGGGGGCGTTGGCTACACCTTC
many | TRBJ2-5 | . | TRBV11-2 | 14 | CASSLRGFEETQYF | TGTGCCAGCAGCCTCAGGGGTTTCGAAGAGACCCAGTACTTC
many | TRBJ2-1 | TRBD2 | TRBV2 | 15 | CASRGLAGNPAEQFF | TGTGCCAGCAGGGGACTAGCGGGAAATCCTGCTGAGCAGTTCTTC
few | TRBJ2-1 | TRBD2 | TRBV20-1 | 18 | CSAHGEIAGARLGDEQFF | TGCAGTGCTCATGGGGAAATAGCGGGAGCTCGGCTCGGTGATGAGCAGTTCTTC
many | TRBJ2-3 | TRBD2 | TRBV20-1 | 15 | CSATGVAGRADTQYF | TGCAGTGCTACCGGGGTAGCGGGAAGGGCAGATACGCAGTATTTT
many | TRBJ2-6 | TRBD1 | TRBV14 | 17 | CASSGGRGLSGANVLTF | TGTGCCAGCAGTGGCGGCAGGGGGCTTTCTGGGGCCAACGTCCTGACTTTC
many | TRBJ2-3 | TRBD1 | TRBV4-2 | 17 | CASSQGRTGTSTDTQYF | TGTGCCAGCAGCCAAGGGAGGACAGGGACTAGCACAGATACGCAGTATTTT
. | TRBJ1-1 | . | TRBV6-1 | 17 | CASSDPLSRGPNTEAFF | TGTGCCAGCAGTGACCCTTTGAGTCGGGGGCCGAACACTGAAGCTTTCTTT